This entry features one T cell receptor beta chain sequence. J was trimmed by 3 bases and V by 5 bases; bases with no gene match: 10. The CDR3 is made up of 15 amino acids. The germline V gene has CDR1 SGHAT and CDR2 FQDESV (reference sequence). Original methodology: Amplified reference gene primers provided the basis for estimating nucleated cell counts. Produced via immunoSEQ multiplex PCR; TCRdb's table is partial and in-frame only. V and J calls and clone size come straight from that table; D and trimming were deduced from the DNA. The sample yields approximately 150,000 clones, 84% seen once. These data are taken from a study of blood T cell repertoires in COVID-19. Across the whole study: Material from acute and convalescent COVID-19 was sourced from the United States, Italy and Spain. The cDNA or gDNA used as material had been derived from T cells, B-cell-depleted T cells, or PBMCs.

Material: peripheral blood. This receptor was obtained from a woman of 80 years or more with COVID-19, enrolled during active disease. This rearrangement joins TRBV11-1 to TRBJ2-7; 7 bases are a match to TRBD1. CDR3 in amino acids: CASSPGQVGDYEQYF. CDR3 nucleotides: TGTGCCAGCAGCCCTGGACAGGTGGGGGACTACGAGCAGTACTTC.